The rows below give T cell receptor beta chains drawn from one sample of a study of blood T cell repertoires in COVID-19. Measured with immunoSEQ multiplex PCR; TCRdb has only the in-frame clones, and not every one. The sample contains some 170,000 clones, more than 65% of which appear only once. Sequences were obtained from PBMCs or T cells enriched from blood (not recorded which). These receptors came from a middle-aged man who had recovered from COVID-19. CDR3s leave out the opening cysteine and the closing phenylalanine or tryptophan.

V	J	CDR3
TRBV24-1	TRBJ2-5	ATSDPRQGVGTQY
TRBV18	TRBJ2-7	ASSHSRTGRSYEQY
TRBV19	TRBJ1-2	ASRRQGIDYGYT
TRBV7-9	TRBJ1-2	ASSPRVERIYGYT
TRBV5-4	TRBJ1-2	ASSPDRAYGYT
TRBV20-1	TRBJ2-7	SAGLYEQY
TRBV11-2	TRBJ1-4	ASSTGAGATNEKLF
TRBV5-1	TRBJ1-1	ASSLVRQGRGYTEAF
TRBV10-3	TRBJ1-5	AISESEWAGHNQPQH
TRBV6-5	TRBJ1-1	ASRDSTAGNTEAF
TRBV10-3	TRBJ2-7	ATSTGGYEQY
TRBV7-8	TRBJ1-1	ASRRATSGRNTEAF
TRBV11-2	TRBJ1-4	ASSSSRGIEKLF